A selection of T cell receptor beta chains follows, all from one sample in a study of T cells in Graves' hyperthyroidism and ophthalmopathy. TCRdb reprocessed the multiplex PCR reads with MiXCR, giving one entry per CDR3 protein. This sample has 800,000 or so distinct CDR3 sequences, with around 38% found just once. Source material: blood. These receptor sequences come from a young man with Graves' hyperthyroidism. Both conserved end residues are part of each CDR3. D genes are given only for firm matches. Where a row states a size, it is once, few, many or the class of an expanded clone; other rows omit it.

TRBJ2-5 many 15 . TRBV9 CASSVEGLTQETQYF TGTGCCAGCAGCGTAGAGGGACTCACCCAAGAGACCCAGTACTTC
TRBJ2-2 . 18 TRBD2 TRBV7-8 CASSLVASSGSPTGELFF TGTGCCAGCAGCTTAGTCGCGTCTAGCGGGAGCCCCACCGGGGAGCTGTTTTTT
TRBJ2-7 . 16 . TRBV19 CASSIYGTQPPYKQYF TGTGCCAGTAGTATTTACGGGACCCAACCTCCGTACAAGCAGTACTTC
TRBJ1-5 . 16 TRBD1 TRBV15 CATSSIGQVSNQPQHF TGTGCCACCAGCAGCATCGGACAGGTTAGCAATCAGCCCCAGCATTTT
TRBJ2-7 few 13 . TRBV9 CASSVDPGYEQYF TGTGCCAGCAGCGTCGACCCAGGCTACGAGCAGTACTTC
TRBJ1-1 many 15 . TRBV5-1 CASSLGISGITEAFF TGCGCCAGCAGCTTGGGTATCTCCGGTATCACTGAAGCTTTCTTT
TRBJ2-5 few 14 . TRBV5-1 CAPTARASQETQYF TGCGCGCCCACCGCTCGGGCCTCACAAGAGACCCAGTACTTC
TRBJ1-1 few 14 . TRBV11-1 CASSLIRATSEAFF TGTGCCAGCAGCCTCATACGGGCGACTTCTGAAGCTTTCTTT
TRBJ1-1 few 15 . TRBV11-2 CASSSPDVLNTEAFF TGTGCCAGCAGCTCCCCGGATGTCCTGAACACTGAAGCTTTCTTT
TRBJ1-5 . 12 . TRBV29-1 CSVGDRIQPQHF TGCAGCGTTGGAGACAGGATTCAGCCCCAGCATTTT
TRBJ1-4 . 15 . TRBV19 CASSIWRGSNEKLFF TGTGCCAGTAGTATATGGCGGGGAAGTAATGAAAAACTGTTTTTT
TRBJ2-1 . 14 . TRBV29-1 CSVGRSHDGNEQFF TGCAGCGTGGGCAGGTCTCACGATGGGAATGAGCAGTTCTTC
TRBJ2-7 many 14 TRBD2 TRBV20-1 CSAGEGTSGYEQYF TGCAGTGCTGGGGAGGGGACTAGCGGCTACGAGCAGTACTTC
TRBJ1-2 . 15 . TRBV7-2 CASSQENGAGYGYTF TGTGCCAGCAGCCAGGAGAACGGGGCTGGCTATGGCTACACCTTC
TRBJ1-1 . 12 . TRBV12-3/TRBV12-4 CASSGRRSEAFF TGTGCCAGCAGTGGGAGACGGAGTGAAGCTTTCTTT
TRBJ1-4 few 15 . TRBV19 CASNELRGTNEKLFF TGTGCCAGTAACGAGCTCAGGGGTACTAATGAAAAACTGTTTTTT
TRBJ2-7 few 13 . TRBV13 CTSSFQNSYEQYF TGTACCAGCAGCTTTCAGAACTCCTACGAGCAGTACTTC
TRBJ2-2 few 16 TRBD2 TRBV12-3/TRBV12-4 CASSFWTSGRVGELFF TGTGCCAGCAGTTTTTGGACTAGCGGGAGGGTCGGGGAGCTGTTTTTT
TRBJ2-7 many 11 . TRBV29-1 CSAVRVGEQYF TGCAGCGCTGTCAGGGTAGGTGAGCAGTACTTC
TRBJ1-3 many 18 . TRBV15 CATSRDRVLGGVGNTIYF TGTGCCACCAGCAGAGATCGGGTTTTGGGGGGCGTGGGGAACACCATATATTTT
TRBJ2-7 . 17 . TRBV5-6 CASSLDSGGTRSYEQYF TGTGCCAGCAGCTTGGACTCCGGTGGGACGCGCTCCTACGAGCAGTACTTC
TRBJ2-7 . 14 . TRBV2 CASSFEGITYEQYF TGTGCCAGCAGTTTTGAGGGGATTACCTACGAGCAGTACTTC
TRBJ2-3 . 15 TRBD2 TRBV24-1 CATSGTSGETDTQYF TGTGCCACCAGTGGAACTAGCGGGGAGACAGATACGCAGTATTTT
TRBJ1-4 . 19 . TRBV11-2 CATNKRGHYEQISYEKLFF TGTGCCACCAACAAGCGGGGACACTACGAGCAGATATCGTATGAAAAACTGTTTTTT
TRBJ2-7 . 13 . TRBV20-1 CSAREGGAAEQYF TGCAGTGCTAGAGAGGGGGGGGCGGCCGAGCAGTACTTC
TRBJ1-5 many 15 . TRBV6-5 CASSSGTVYNQPQHF TGTGCCAGCAGTTCCGGGACGGTGTACAATCAGCCCCAGCATTTT
TRBJ2-7 many 13 . TRBV7-9 CASSPPNNYEQYF TGTGCCAGCAGCCCACCGAACAACTACGAGCAGTACTTC
TRBJ1-2 . 15 TRBD1 TRBV4-3 CASSTGVDRNYGYTF TGCGCCAGCAGCACCGGAGTGGACAGGAACTATGGCTACACCTTC
TRBJ1-4 . 14 . TRBV13 CASSLGWEREKLFF TGTGCCAGCAGCTTAGGTTGGGAGAGGGAAAAACTGTTTTTT
TRBJ1-1 many 15 . TRBV2 CASSPSIGMNTEAFF TGTGCCAGCAGTCCCAGTATAGGGATGAACACTGAAGCTTTCTTT
TRBJ1-1 many 13 . TRBV7-3 CASSSRRDTEAFF TGTGCCAGCAGTTCCCGACGGGACACTGAAGCTTTCTTT
TRBJ1-5 . 14 . TRBV12-3/TRBV12-4 CASSYLNSNQPQHF TGTGCCAGCAGTTATCTTAATAGCAATCAGCCCCAGCATTTT
TRBJ2-7 . 18 . TRBV7-2 CASSLDLALDSNSYEQYF TGTGCCAGCAGCTTAGACCTCGCCCTGGACAGCAATTCCTACGAGCAGTACTTC
TRBJ1-6 many 15 TRBD1 TRBV7-6 CASSFLDRGNSPLHF TGTGCCAGCAGCTTCCTAGACAGGGGCAATTCACCCCTCCACTTT
TRBJ2-7 few 13 TRBD1 TRBV20-1 CSARGQGPYEQYF TGCAGTGCTAGAGGACAGGGACCCTACGAGCAGTACTTC
TRBJ2-5 few 14 TRBD2 TRBV19 CASSKAGPPETQYF TGTGCCAGTAGTAAAGCGGGGCCTCCAGAGACCCAGTACTTC
TRBJ2-7 . 12 TRBD1 TRBV7-6 CASPRDRAEQYF TGTGCCAGCCCCCGGGACAGGGCCGAGCAGTACTTC
TRBJ1-4 many 14 TRBD1 TRBV19 CASSFRQGSEKLFF TGTGCCAGTAGTTTCCGACAGGGGAGTGAAAAACTGTTTTTT
TRBJ2-1 once 12 . TRBV20-1 CSVARAWDEQFF TGCAGTGTAGCGAGGGCGTGGGATGAGCAGTTCTTC
TRBJ2-5 many 15 . TRBV20-1 CSATGPIAYQETQYF TGCAGTGCTACCGGCCCCATAGCGTACCAAGAGACCCAGTACTTC
TRBJ1-6 . 14 TRBD1 TRBV10-3 CATGGQIYNSPLHF TGTGCCACCGGGGGACAGATCTATAATTCACCCCTCCACTTT
TRBJ1-1 . 15 TRBD1 TRBV7-8 CASNLGGGPNTEAFF TGTGCCAGCAACCTGGGAGGGGGCCCGAACACTGAAGCTTTCTTT
TRBJ2-5 many 16 . TRBV7-8 CASSLASIPNEETQYF TGTGCCAGCAGCTTAGCTAGCATACCAAACGAGGAGACCCAGTACTTC
TRBJ1-1 many 11 . TRBV19 CASQGFAEAFF TGTGCCAGTCAGGGGTTCGCTGAAGCTTTCTTT
TRBJ2-2 . 13 . TRBV6-4 CASSEVYSGELFF TGTGCCAGCAGTGAAGTGTACTCCGGGGAGCTGTTTTTT
TRBJ1-6 many 16 TRBD1 TRBV25-1 CASSASDRGPNSPLHF TGTGCCAGCAGTGCCTCAGACAGGGGACCGAATTCACCCCTCCACTTT
TRBJ2-5 many 15 TRBD1 TRBV9 CASSPWTGAGETQYF TGTGCCAGCAGCCCTTGGACAGGGGCAGGGGAGACCCAGTACTTC
TRBJ1-1 few 14 . TRBV7-3 CASSFPSWAAEAFF TGTGCCAGCAGCTTTCCTTCTTGGGCCGCTGAAGCTTTCTTT
TRBJ2-7 many 15 TRBD1 TRBV15 CATSRSQGNPYEQYF TGTGCCACCAGCAGATCACAGGGGAACCCCTACGAGCAGTACTTC
TRBJ2-2 . 14 . TRBV2 CASEDPAIGGELFF TGTGCCAGCGAGGACCCGGCCATAGGCGGGGAGCTGTTTTTT
TRBJ2-5 . 15 . TRBV10-3 CAISESGGGNQPQYF TGTGCCATCAGTGAGTCAGGAGGGGGCAATCAGCCCCAGTACTTC
TRBJ1-2 many 13 . TRBV19 CASTQGRNYGYTF TGTGCCAGTACACAAGGACGGAACTATGGCTACACCTTC
TRBJ1-5 . 14 TRBD1 TRBV6-2/TRBV6-3 CASSATGAPQPQHF TGTGCCAGCAGTGCGACAGGGGCACCCCAGCCCCAGCATTTT